This entry lists 25 T cell receptor beta chains sequenced from one sample in a study of blood T cell repertoires in COVID-19. TCRdb keeps only in-frame clones here, not all; method: immunoSEQ multiplex PCR. The repertoire holds approximately 240,000 clones, with about 88% as singletons. Source material: peripheral blood. These receptors were collected from a man aged 45-60 years who had recovered from COVID-19.

The rearrangement links TRBV5-6 to TRBJ2-3, with D tentatively TRBD1 (5 bases). Between the trimmed V and J ends, which lost 3 bases and 4 bases, there was a span of 12 bases. The CDR3 covers 14 residues. The germline CDR1 and CDR2 sequences are SGHDT and YYEEEE. DNA of the CDR3: TGTGCCAGCAGCTGGGCGACAGTGCCAGATACGCAGTATTTT. Protein product: CASSWATVPDTQYF. The full variable domain, rest sourced from reference TRBV5-6 and TRBJ2-3, is DAGVTQSPTHLIKTRGQQVTLRCSPKSGHDTVSWYQQALGQGPQFIFQYYEEEERQRGNFPDRFSGHQFPNYSSELNVNALLLGDSALYLCASSWATVPDTQYFGPGTRLTVL.

This clone occurred once. The V call is TRBV5-1, the J call TRBJ2-7; TRBD2 is a possible D gene (7 bases). This CDR3 spans 14 amino acids. Germline V gives CDR1 SGHRS, CDR2 YFSETQ. V lost 3 bases and J 2 bases, leaving 12 bases between the germline ends. The CDR3 region is CASSWGGRTYEQYF. As DNA, the CDR3 is TGCGCCAGCAGCTGGGGGGGCCGGACCTACGAGCAGTACTTC.

The rearrangement links TRBV6-5 to TRBJ2-2; D uncertain. This CDR3 region has 13 residues. With 6 bases removed from V and 5 bases from J, the gap between germline ends came to 10 bases. Germline V CDR1 and CDR2: MNHEY, SVGAGI. Here the CDR3 reads CASRAVRTGELFF. CDR3 sequence (DNA): TGTGCCAGCAGGGCCGTCAGGACCGGGGAGCTGTTTTTT.

The chain carries TRBV7-9 and TRBJ2-1, with TRBD2 matching 8 bases. The V gene's germline CDR1 is SEHNR and CDR2 FQNEAQ (reference sequence). CDR3 length equals 15 residues. The V gene end was trimmed by 4 bases and the J gene end by 5 bases; junction bases not matched to a gene: 7. For the CDR3, the DNA is TGTGCCAGCAGCTCCCTTCGCGGGGGGAACAATGAGCAGTTCTTC. Its translation: CASSSLRGGNNEQFF.

The genes are TRBV5-6 and TRBJ2-5, with 7 bases aligning to TRBD2. After removal of 0 bases from V and 1 base from J, the junction contained 3 bases not matched to a gene. Germline lookup yields CDR1 SGHDT and CDR2 YYEEEE. The CDR3 spans 15 residues. CDR3 nucleotide sequence: TGTGCCAGCAGCTTGGTAGGACTAGGCCAAGAGACCCAGTACTTC. Translation: CASSLVGLGQETQYF.

This chain connects TRBV7-8 to TRBJ2-3; TRBD2 matches at 9 bases. CDR1 and CDR2 (germline): SGHVS, FQNEAQ. V was pared by 1 base and J by 3 bases, with 5 bases of the junction left unmatched. The CDR3 covers 16 residues. The CDR3 nucleotides are TGTGCCAGCAGCTTAGGACGCGGGAGGGTGACAGATACGCAGTATTTT. Its protein is CASSLGRGRVTDTQYF. The full variable domain, rest sourced from reference TRBV7-8 and TRBJ2-3, is GAGVSQSPRYKVAKRGQDVALRCDPISGHVSLFWYQQALGQGPEFLTYFQNEAQLDKSGLPSDRFFAERPEGSVSTLKIQRTQQEDSAVYLCASSLGRGRVTDTQYFGPGTRLTVL.

The rearrangement links TRBV19 to TRBJ2-3; possibly TRBD2 for D (6 bases). The CDR3 length is 14 residues. CDR1 LNHDA and CDR2 SQIVND come from the germline V gene (reference sequence). Trimming shortened V by 3 bases and J by 4 bases, and 11 bases separated the two germline ends. The chain's CDR3 is CASSIGRGADTQYF. The CDR3 coding sequence is TGTGCCAGTAGTATCGGGAGAGGGGCAGATACGCAGTATTTT.

This clone is a singleton in its sample. The chain employs TRBV5-1 and TRBJ2-1; unclear D gene. Germline lookup yields CDR1 SGHRS and CDR2 YFSETQ. V was clipped by 4 bases and J by 4 bases, with 6 bases between them. This CDR3 has 12 residues. The DNA of the CDR3 is TGCGCCAGCAGCATTGAGTACAATGAGCAGTTCTTC. It is translated as CASSIEYNEQFF.

The chain joins TRBV12-3 or TRBV12-4 to TRBJ2-7; 9 bases align to TRBD1. The CDR3 sequence is 13 residues long. The ends lost 6 bases at V and 6 bases at J; junction bases unmatched: 6. CDR3 amino acids: CASSRDRVAEQYF. The CDR3 DNA sequence: TGTGCCAGCAGCCGGGACAGGGTAGCCGAGCAGTACTTC.

This clone occurred once. The gene calls are TRBV7-2 and TRBJ2-1, with 11 bases lining up with TRBD2. The CDR3 spans 15 residues. J gave up 10 bases and V 4 bases, and 9 bases lay outside the gene matches. Germline V CDR1 and CDR2: SGHTA, FQGNSA. The CDR3 DNA sequence: TGTGCCAGCAGCTCCATACTAGCGGGAGTACGCGAGCAGTTCTTC. Translating gives CASSSILAGVREQFF.

V gene TRBV11-3 combines with J gene TRBJ2-3; TRBD2 matches 8 bases. In germline, CDR1 is SGHNT, CDR2 YENEEA. J gave up 3 bases and V 4 bases, and 6 bases lay outside the gene matches. This CDR3 contains 15 residues. This CDR3 reads CASSSSGSPTDTQYF. CDR3 bases: TGTGCCAGCAGCTCCAGCGGGAGTCCGACAGATACGCAGTATTTT.

This sequence joins TRBV28 and TRBJ1-2, with TRBD1 matching over 8 bases. J was trimmed by 0 bases and V by 4 bases; bases with no gene match: 7. The CDR3 sequence is 16 residues long. Looked up from germline, CDR1 is MDHEN and CDR2 is SYDVKM. The CDR3 DNA is TGTGCCAGCAGTTCTAGGACAGGGATAACTAACTATGGCTACACCTTC. This codes for CASSSRTGITNYGYTF.

This sequence joins TRBV11-2 and TRBJ2-7, with D possibly being TRBD1 (6 bases). This CDR3 is 16 amino acids long. The germline V gene has CDR1 SGHAT and CDR2 FQNNGV. V lost 5 bases and J 5 bases, leaving 22 bases between the germline ends. CDR3 DNA: TGTGCCAGCAGCCAACGAGCAAGGAGAAAGGGGGACGAGCAGTACTTC. As protein: CASSQRARRKGDEQYF.

V usage is TRBV28 and J usage is TRBJ2-1; weak D call: TRBD2 (6 bases). Trimming removed 5 bases at V and 1 base at J, with 12 bases between. This CDR3 is built from 15 residues. In germline, CDR1 is MDHEN, CDR2 SYDVKM. Here the CDR3 reads CASSPRETSYNEQFF. Written as DNA, the CDR3 is TGTGCCAGCAGTCCTCGGGAGACGTCCTACAATGAGCAGTTCTTC. The full variable domain, rest sourced from reference TRBV28 and TRBJ2-1, is DVKVTQSSRYLVKRTGEKVFLECVQDMDHENMFWYRQDPGLGLRLIYFSYDVKMKEKGDIPEGYSVSREKKERFSLILESASTNQTSMYLCASSPRETSYNEQFFGPGTRLTVL.

Comment on this clone: The sample carries other DNA sequences with the same CDR3. The rearrangement joins TRBV18 to TRBJ1-1; tentative D call: TRBD1 (6 bases). Between the trimmed V and J ends, which lost 5 bases and 1 base, there was a span of 8 bases. This CDR3 has 13 amino acids. Germline V CDR1 and CDR2: KGHSH, LQKENI. DNA of the CDR3: TGTGCCAGCTCATCGGACAGGAACACTGAAGCTTTCTTT. Encoded protein: CASSSDRNTEAFF. Variable domain in full (rest from reference TRBV18 and TRBJ1-1): NAGVMQNPRHLVRRRGQEARLRCSPMKGHSHVYWYRQLPEEGLKFMVYLQKENIIDESGMPKERFSAEFPKEGPSILRIQQVVRGDSAAYFCASSSDRNTEAFFGQGTRLTVV.

V is TRBV11-2 and J is TRBJ1-2, with D maybe TRBD1 (6 bases). The germline gives CDR1 SGHAT, CDR2 FQNNGV. V gave up 10 bases and J gave up 1 base, with 10 bases separating them. This CDR3 spans 12 amino acids. CDR3 DNA: TGTGCCACCCGGGACAATAACTATGGCTACACCTTC. Translating gives CATRDNNYGYTF.

A note on this clone: The junction differs from germline at one of its ends, possibly a read error. This chain uses TRBV7-8 with TRBJ1-1; 11 nucleotides line up with TRBD1. The germline V gene has CDR1 SGHVS and CDR2 FQNEAQ. The CDR3 runs to 14 residues. This CDR3 is CASNLGDRGAEAFF. The CDR3 DNA sequence: TGTGCCAGCAACTTAGGGGACAGGGGGGCTGAAGCTTTCTTT.

V and J are TRBV11-2 and TRBJ1-5; tentatively, D is TRBD1 (6 bases). The germline CDR1 and CDR2 sequences are SGHAT and FQNNGV. This CDR3 spans 14 amino acids. The V end lost 2 bases, the J end lost 11 bases, and 16 bases lay between the germline ends. The CDR3: CASSLSTTGRAQHF. CDR3 nucleotide sequence: TGTGCCAGCAGCTTATCGACTACAGGGAGAGCCCAGCATTTT.

The chain recombines TRBV5-1 with TRBJ2-2; 7 bases match TRBD1. The ends lost 0 bases at V and 0 bases at J; junction bases unmatched: 2. Looked up from germline, CDR1 is SGHRS and CDR2 is YFSETQ. The length of the CDR3 is 16 residues. CDR3 region: CASSLEGTANTGELFF. Here the CDR3 DNA reads TGCGCCAGCAGCTTGGAGGGGACAGCGAACACCGGGGAGCTGTTTTTT.

The rearrangement links TRBV15 to TRBJ1-6; D gene unclear. V was cut by 0 bases and J by 7 bases, with 7 bases left in between. This CDR3 region has 14 residues. Germline lookup yields CDR1 LNHNV and CDR2 YYDKDF (reference sequence). CDR3 region: CATSRDRRNSPLHF. CDR3 DNA: TGTGCCACCAGCAGAGACCGGCGGAATTCACCCCTCCACTTT.

The sample holds one count of this clone. The chain couples TRBV11-2 to TRBJ1-3; tentatively, D is TRBD1 (5 bases). The germline V and J ends were trimmed by 5 bases and 1 base, with 9 bases remaining between them. Germline V gene data show CDR1 as SGHAT and CDR2 as FQNNGV. The CDR3 runs 14 residues. The CDR3 DNA sequence: TGTGCCAGCAGCCCCCAGGGATCTGGAAACACCATATATTTT. Translating gives CASSPQGSGNTIYF. The full variable domain, with the rest looked up from reference TRBV11-2 and TRBJ1-3, is EAGVAQSPRYKIIEKRQSVAFWCNPISGHATLYWYQQILGQGPKLLIQFQNNGVVDDSQLPKDRFSAERLKGVDSTLKIQPAKLEDSAVYLCASSPQGSGNTIYFGEGSWLTVV.

The chain employs TRBV3-1 (or the pseudogene TRBV3-2) and TRBJ2-2, with 11 bases aligning to TRBD2. From germline, CDR1 is LGHDT and CDR2 YNNKEL (reference sequence). The CDR3 covers 15 residues. V gave up 6 bases and J gave up 6 bases; unmatched junction bases: 6. The DNA of the CDR3 is TGTGCCAGCAGGGGTAGCGGGAGGGCCCCCGGGGAGCTGTTTTTT. Its protein is CASRGSGRAPGELFF.

The chain recombines TRBV13 with TRBJ1-3; D remains unclear. Trimming shortened V by 5 bases and J by 4 bases, and 12 bases separated the two germline ends. Per germline, CDR1 PRHDT and CDR2 FYEKMQ (reference sequence). The CDR3 length is 14 residues. CDR3 bases: TGTGCCAGCAGCCCCGCCGGGGAGGGAAACACCATATATTTT. Residues: CASSPAGEGNTIYF. Together with reference TRBV13 and TRBJ1-3, the CDR3 gives the full variable domain: AAGVIQSPRHLIKEKRETATLKCYPIPRHDTVYWYQQGPGQDPQFLISFYEKMQSDKGSIPDRFSAQQFSDYHSELNMSSLELGDSALYFCASSPAGEGNTIYFGEGSWLTVV.

The chain has TRBV5-1 and TRBJ1-5; tentatively, D is TRBD1 (5 bases). Per the germline V gene, CDR1 is SGHRS and CDR2 is YFSETQ. This CDR3 comprises 16 residues. The V end was cut by 0 bases, the J end by 0 bases, with 10 bases between. As DNA, the CDR3 is TGCGCCAGCAGCTTGGAAGGAGGGGTTAGCAATCAGCCCCAGCATTTT. It codes for CASSLEGGVSNQPQHF.

The gene calls are TRBV10-3 and TRBJ2-7; 7 bases line up with TRBD2. Germline loops: CDR1 ENHRY, CDR2 SYGVKD. Unmatched junction bases numbered 8, after V lost 4 bases and J lost 5 bases. The CDR3 is 14 residues long. The CDR3: CAISGLAAMDEQYF. CDR3 sequence (DNA): TGTGCCATCAGTGGACTAGCTGCCATGGACGAGCAGTACTTC.